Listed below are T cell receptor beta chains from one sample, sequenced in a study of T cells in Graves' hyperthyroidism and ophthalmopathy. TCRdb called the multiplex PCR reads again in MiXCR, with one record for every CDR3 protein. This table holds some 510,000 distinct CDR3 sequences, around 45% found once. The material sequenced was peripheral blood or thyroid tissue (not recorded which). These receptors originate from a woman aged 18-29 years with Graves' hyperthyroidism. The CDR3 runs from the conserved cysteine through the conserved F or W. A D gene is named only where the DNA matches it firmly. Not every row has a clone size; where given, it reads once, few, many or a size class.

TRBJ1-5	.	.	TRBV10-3	CASSLAPGTQPQHF	TGTGCCAGCAGTTTAGCGCCGGGGACGCAGCCCCAGCATTTT
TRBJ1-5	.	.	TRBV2	CASSLYRGGNQPQHF	TGTGCCAGCAGTTTATATAGGGGGGGCAATCAGCCCCAGCATTTT
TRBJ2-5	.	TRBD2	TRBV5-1	CASSPGTSRETQYF	TGCGCCAGCAGCCCGGGGACTAGTAGAGAGACCCAGTACTTC
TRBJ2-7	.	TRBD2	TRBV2	CASSLGLAGYYEQYF	TGTGCCAGCAGCCTGGGACTAGCGGGTTACTACGAGCAGTACTTC
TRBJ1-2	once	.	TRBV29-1	CSVDDTGNTF	TGCAGCGTTGACGATACTGGAAACACCTTC
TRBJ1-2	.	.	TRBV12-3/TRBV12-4	CASSLSGDSLQTF	TGTGCCAGCAGTTTATCCGGGGACTCCTTACAAACCTTC
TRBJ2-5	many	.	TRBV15	CATGGRRFQETQYF	TGTGCCACTGGAGGGAGGAGGTTTCAAGAGACCCAGTACTTC
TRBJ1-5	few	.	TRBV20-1	CSARGQDSQPQHF	TGCAGTGCTAGAGGACAGGATAGCCAGCCCCAGCATTTT
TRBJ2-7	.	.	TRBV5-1	CASSWSGNEQYF	TGCGCCAGCAGCTGGTCGGGAAATGAGCAGTACTTC
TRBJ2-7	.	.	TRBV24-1	CATSDHITGSYEQYF	TGTGCCACCAGTGACCATATAACAGGCTCCTACGAGCAGTACTTC
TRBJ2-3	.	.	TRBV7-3	CASSLGVRDTQYF	TGTGCCAGCAGCTTAGGGGTGAGAGATACGCAGTATTTT
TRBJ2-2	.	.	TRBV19	CASSIGRTGELFF	TGTGCCAGTAGTATAGGGAGGACTGGGGAGCTGTTTTTT
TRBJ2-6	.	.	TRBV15	CATSSDSPGSGANVLTF	TGTGCCACCAGCAGTGACTCACCGGGGTCTGGGGCCAACGTCCTGACTTTC
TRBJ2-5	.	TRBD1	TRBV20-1	CSANDRGIWETQYF	TGCAGTGCAAACGACAGGGGGATTTGGGAGACCCAGTACTTC
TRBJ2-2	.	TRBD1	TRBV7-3	CASSIDTGGTGELFF	TGTGCCAGCAGCATTGATACAGGGGGCACCGGGGAGCTGTTTTTT
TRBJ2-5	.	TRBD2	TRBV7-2	CASSFGTSGKVETQYF	TGCGCCAGCAGCTTCGGGACTAGCGGAAAGGTAGAGACCCAGTACTTC
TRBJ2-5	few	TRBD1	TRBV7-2	CASSWDRGPQETQYF	TGTGCCAGCAGCTGGGACAGGGGGCCTCAAGAGACCCAGTACTTC
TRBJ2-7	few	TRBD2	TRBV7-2	CASSLALAGSFHEQYF	TGTGCCAGCAGCTTAGCTCTAGCGGGGAGTTTCCACGAGCAGTACTTC
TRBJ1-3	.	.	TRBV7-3	CASSARRRGTGNTIYF	TGTGCCAGCAGCGCACGGAGGCGAGGAACTGGAAACACCATATATTTT
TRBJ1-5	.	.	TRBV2	CASSPERGQPQHF	TGTGCCAGCTCCCCAGAAAGGGGTCAGCCCCAGCATTTT
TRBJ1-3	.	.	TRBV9	CASSPSRDLRNTIYF	TGTGCCAGCAGCCCCTCCCGGGACCTGAGAAACACCATATATTTT
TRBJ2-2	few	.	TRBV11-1	CASSSPDTGELFF	TGTGCCAGCTCAAGCCCTGACACCGGGGAGCTGTTTTTT
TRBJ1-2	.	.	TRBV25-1	CASSAEGPYVYGYTF	TGTGCCAGCAGCGCCGAGGGCCCTTATGTCTATGGCTACACCTTC
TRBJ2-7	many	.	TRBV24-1	CATSGQSDEQYF	TGTGCCACCAGTGGACAGTCCGACGAGCAGTACTTC
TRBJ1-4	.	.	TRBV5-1	CASSSTIGEKLFF	TGCGCCAGCAGCTCGACGATCGGGGAAAAACTGTTTTTT
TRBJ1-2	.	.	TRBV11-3	CASNRTRNYGYTF	TGTGCCAGCAACCGGACAAGAAACTATGGCTACACCTTC
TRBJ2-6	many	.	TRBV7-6	CASSSPFFSGANVLTF	TGTGCCAGCAGCTCCCCCTTCTTCTCTGGGGCCAACGTCCTGACTTTC
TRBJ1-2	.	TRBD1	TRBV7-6	CASSPRTGGYTF	TGTGCCAGCAGCCCCCGGACAGGAGGCTACACCTTC
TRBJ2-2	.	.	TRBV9	CASSADITGELFF	TGTGCCAGCAGCGCAGATATCACCGGGGAGCTGTTTTTT
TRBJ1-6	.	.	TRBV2	CASSTPRGRSYNSPLHF	TGTGCCAGCAGTACCCCGCGAGGGCGCTCCTATAATTCACCCCTCCACTTT
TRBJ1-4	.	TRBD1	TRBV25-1	CASLGGEAEKLFF	TGTGCCAGCTTAGGGGGCGAGGCTGAAAAACTGTTTTTT
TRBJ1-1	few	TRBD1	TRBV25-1	CASSPGQGGWDTEAFF	TGTGCCAGCAGTCCCGGACAGGGTGGGTGGGACACTGAAGCTTTCTTT
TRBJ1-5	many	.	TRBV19	CASSQGTPYQPQHF	TGTGCCAGTAGCCAAGGGACACCTTATCAGCCCCAGCATTTT
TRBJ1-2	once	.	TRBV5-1	CASGGGALGYTF	TGCGCCAGCGGTGGGGGGGCGCTCGGCTACACCTTC
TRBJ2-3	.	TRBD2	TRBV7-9	CASSHELAASTDTQYF	TGTGCCAGCAGCCATGAACTAGCGGCTAGCACAGATACGCAGTATTTT
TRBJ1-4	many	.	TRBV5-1	CASSPGSNEKLFF	TGCGCCAGCAGTCCAGGCTCCAATGAAAAACTGTTTTTT
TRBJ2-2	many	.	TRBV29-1	CSVGLNTGELFF	TGCAGCGTTGGGCTGAACACCGGGGAGCTGTTTTTT
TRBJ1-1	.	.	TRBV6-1	CASSEVGRCGNTEAFF	TGTGCCAGCAGTGAAGTGGGAAGGTGTGGAAACACTGAAGCTTTCTTT
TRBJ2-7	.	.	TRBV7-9	CASSVTGANYEQYF	TGTGCCAGCAGCGTGACAGGAGCTAACTACGAGCAGTACTTC
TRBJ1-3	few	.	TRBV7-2	CASSRFPGNTIYF	TGTGCCAGCAGCCGGTTCCCTGGAAACACCATATATTTT
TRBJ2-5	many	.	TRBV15	CATSVDQGSGETQYF	TGTGCCACCAGCGTCGACCAAGGGAGCGGGGAGACCCAGTACTTC
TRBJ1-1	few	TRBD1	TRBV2	CARTGTGKLGMNTEAFF	TGTGCCAGAACCGGGACAGGGAAATTGGGAATGAACACTGAAGCTTTCTTT
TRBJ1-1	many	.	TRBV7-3	CASSLKGRDTEAFF	TGTGCCAGCAGCTTAAAGGGGCGGGACACTGAAGCTTTCTTT
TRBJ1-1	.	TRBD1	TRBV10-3	CAISESRTGTGDTEAFF	TGTGCCATCAGTGAGTCAAGAACCGGGACAGGGGACACTGAAGCTTTCTTT
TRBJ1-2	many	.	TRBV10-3	CAISDPKGGYTF	TGTGCCATCAGCGATCCAAAAGGAGGCTACACCTTC
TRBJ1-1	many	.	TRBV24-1	CATSYEGNTEAFF	TGTGCCACCAGTTATGAGGGAAACACTGAAGCTTTCTTT
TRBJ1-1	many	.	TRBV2	CASTLDRSNTEAFF	TGTGCCAGCACCCTAGACAGGTCCAACACTGAAGCTTTCTTT
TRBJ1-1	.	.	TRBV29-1	CSVEKGATEAFF	TGCAGCGTTGAGAAAGGGGCCACTGAAGCTTTCTTT
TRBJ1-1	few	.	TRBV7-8	CASSLSRRDHTEAFF	TGTGCCAGCAGCTTATCAAGGAGGGATCACACTGAAGCTTTCTTT